Sequencing of this T cell receptor (beta chain) was carried out in a study of T cells in Graves' hyperthyroidism and ophthalmopathy. TCR beta CDR3 regions were amplified from RNA. The TCR CDR3 was amplified in a first-round RT-PCR using the HTBI primer set. TCRdb used MiXCR to reprocess the multiplex PCR reads, holding one entry per CDR3 protein. The data hold about 420,000 distinct CDR3 sequences, with less than 20% observed a single time. Uncontrolled infection, other autoimmune disease, pregnancy or lactation barred patients from enrollment. Losses at the gene ends were 2 bases for V and 4 bases for J; bases not matched to a gene: 20. The CDR3 totals 21 residues. Germline values: CDR1 LGHDT, CDR2 YNNKEL (reference sequence).

The sample taken for sequencing was blood. The genes are TRBV3-1 and TRBJ2-1; 10 bases fit TRBD1. The clonotype was recovered from a woman aged 18-29 years with Graves' hyperthyroidism. The CDR3 spells CASSQITWGTGVLRSYNEQFF. In DNA, the CDR3 is TGTGCCAGCAGCCAAATTACCTGGGGGACAGGGGTTCTTCGGTCTTACAATGAGCAGTTCTTC.